Listed below are T cell receptor beta chains from one sample, sequenced in a study of cytomegalovirus exposure and HLA in healthy donors. Profiled with immunoSEQ multiplex PCR; TCRdb holds only in-frame clones, not every one. Here the sample spans roughly 130,000 clones, around 80% being singletons. Sequenced material: PBMCs. The receptors stem from a man aged 25 to 40 in good health and CMV-seronegative. Both conserved end residues are part of each CDR3. D genes are given only for firm matches. Size is omitted from some rows. Given values are once, few, many or a class for expanded clones.

CASSEPGQLSSTEAFF TRBJ1-1 TRBV6-1 - -
CASSSGLDPYEQYF TRBJ2-7 TRBV9 TRBD2 few
CASSVGQGVIYGYTF TRBJ1-2 TRBV5-4 TRBD1 -
CASSLGLQETQYF TRBJ2-5 TRBV13 - -
CASSFGQGSSEQYF TRBJ2-7 TRBV6-5 - once
CASSYSDSSGNTIYF TRBJ1-3 TRBV6-6 - -
CASSLRGPAGELFF TRBJ2-2 TRBV5-6 TRBD1 -
CASSPTSGGVSEQFF TRBJ2-1 TRBV28 TRBD2 once
CASSAGARTQYF TRBJ2-3 TRBV28 - -
CASRGQANYGYTF TRBJ1-2 TRBV4-3 TRBD1 -
CASSYGLGNEQFF TRBJ2-1 TRBV27 TRBD2 few
CASSSGSNHNEQFF TRBJ2-1 TRBV10-1 TRBD2 many
CASSLQGRETQYF TRBJ2-5 TRBV5-6 TRBD1 -
CASSGPTEDKYNYGYTF TRBJ1-2 TRBV6-1 - -
CASSYEQGYGYTF TRBJ1-2 TRBV6-5 - -
CASSELAGSYNEQFF TRBJ2-1 TRBV6-1 TRBD2 -
CASSSHSALVYEQYF TRBJ2-7 TRBV27 - -
CASSLEGVGEQYF TRBJ2-7 TRBV5-1 - -
CASTQSGLAGGLVPGELFF TRBJ2-2 TRBV27 TRBD2 -
CASSWNYREPQHF TRBJ1-5 TRBV7-6 - -
CASTDWDRGYTEAFF TRBJ1-1 TRBV11-2 TRBD1 -
CASSHARQEPYEQYF TRBJ2-7 TRBV5-1 - -
CAIMADRNVYGYTF TRBJ1-2 TRBV10-3 TRBD1 -
CASSLIQAGGNEQFF TRBJ2-1 TRBV5-1 TRBD2 -
CASPPRHSGVSGSGNTIYF TRBJ1-3 TRBV28 - -
CASSVVNTGELFF TRBJ2-2 TRBV2 - once
CASSLGGRDTNEQFF TRBJ2-1 TRBV5-4 - -
CASRAGFNEQYF TRBJ2-7 TRBV6-1 - few
CATFRRFADTQYF TRBJ2-3 TRBV6-5 - -
CAISVLSGGVTDTQYF TRBJ2-3 TRBV10-3 TRBD2 -
CASRRAGVSYNEQFF TRBJ2-1 TRBV6-1 TRBD2 -
CSVGLLNTGELFF TRBJ2-2 TRBV29-1 - -
CASSLVGGSGGETQYF TRBJ2-5 TRBV5-1 TRBD2 -
CASKRGPGTGELFF TRBJ2-2 TRBV5-1 TRBD1 -
CASSLGLAGSYEQYF TRBJ2-7 TRBV5-5 TRBD2 -
CASSYGGTYEQYF TRBJ2-7 TRBV6-6 - -
CASSAGLNTGELFF TRBJ2-2 TRBV9 - -
CASSLGLHGEQYF TRBJ2-7 TRBV5-1 TRBD2 few
CASSELAGGQETQYF TRBJ2-5 TRBV6-1 TRBD2 few
CASSPIGQGREETQYF TRBJ2-5 TRBV18 TRBD1 -
CASSSTGEASGTYEQYF TRBJ2-7 TRBV13 TRBD1 -
CASSLSVAGREQYF TRBJ2-7 TRBV7-2 TRBD2 -
CASSQDGTPERDYSNQPQHF TRBJ1-5 TRBV4-3 - -
CASSPSRLAGTEQFF TRBJ2-1 TRBV7-9 TRBD2 -
CATRNRGHGLDTQYF TRBJ2-3 TRBV19 TRBD1 -
CASGRGAQETQYF TRBJ2-5 TRBV12-5 - -
CAWSVPGQHQETQYF TRBJ2-5 TRBV30 - -
CASSYPPGGEETQYF TRBJ2-5 TRBV6-6 TRBD2 -
CASSQVVWASGALSTDTQYF TRBJ2-3 TRBV4-2 TRBD2 -
CASSADLGQGDGYTF TRBJ1-2 TRBV5-4 TRBD1 -
CASSLGVKGMNNQPQHF TRBJ1-5 TRBV28 - -
CAWSDQGSTEAFF TRBJ1-1 TRBV30 - -
CASSRPGQSIGQYF TRBJ2-7 TRBV2 TRBD1 -
CASSTQGRYTEAFF TRBJ1-1 TRBV7-9 TRBD1 -
CASSGQGTQNSPLHF TRBJ1-6 TRBV2 TRBD1 few